The entry below describes one T cell receptor beta chain. The sample is drawn from a study of cytomegalovirus exposure and HLA in healthy donors. As for the study in general: Later analysis reported that the roughly 110 validation repertoires shared the platform of the roughly 630 first-cohort repertoires.

Assay used: immunoSEQ multiplex PCR; TCRdb lists only in-frame clones, some missing. The data hold 260,000 or so clones, with about 90% observed a single time. The CDR3 extends over 16 amino acids. Trimming took off 4 bases at V and 7 bases at J, with 19 bases between the two ends. The germline V gene has CDR1 MDHEN and CDR2 SYDVKM. Input material: PBMCs. This receptor was taken from a woman in her thirties in good health and CMV-seronegative. The gene calls are TRBV28 and TRBJ2-2; D is unclear. CDR3 sequence reads: CASSSRLGPSDGELFF. DNA of the CDR3: TGTGCCAGCAGTTCCCGATTAGGGCCTTCGGACGGGGAGCTGTTTTTT.